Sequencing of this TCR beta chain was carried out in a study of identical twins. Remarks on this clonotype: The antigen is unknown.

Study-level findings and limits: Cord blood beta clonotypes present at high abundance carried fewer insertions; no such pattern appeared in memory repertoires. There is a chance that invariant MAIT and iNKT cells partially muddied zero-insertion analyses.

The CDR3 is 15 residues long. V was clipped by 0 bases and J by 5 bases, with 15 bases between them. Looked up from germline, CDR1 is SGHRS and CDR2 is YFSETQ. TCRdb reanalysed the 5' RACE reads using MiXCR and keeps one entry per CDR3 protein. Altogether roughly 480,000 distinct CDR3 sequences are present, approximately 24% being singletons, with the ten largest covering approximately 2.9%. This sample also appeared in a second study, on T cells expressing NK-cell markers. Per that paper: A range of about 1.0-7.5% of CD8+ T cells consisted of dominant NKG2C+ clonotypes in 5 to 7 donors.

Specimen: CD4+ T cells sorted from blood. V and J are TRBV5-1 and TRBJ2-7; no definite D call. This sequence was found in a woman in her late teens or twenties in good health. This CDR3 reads CASSLAGSLPNEQYF. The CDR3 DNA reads TGCGCCAGCAGCTTGGCCGGGTCCCTCCCCAACGAGCAGTACTTC.